Given below is one T cell receptor beta chain in context. What it recognizes is unknown. This sample stems from a study of cytomegalovirus exposure and HLA in healthy donors. Germline-derived CDR1 and CDR2 are MGHRA and YSYEKL. The CDR3 consists of 16 residues. V lost 0 bases to trimming and J lost 2 bases, with 13 bases between them. Both 60 Vbeta primers and 13 Jbeta primers went into the PCR. Sequenced by immunoSEQ multiplex PCR; TCRdb stores in-frame clones only, minus some. Of 130,000 or so clones detected, roughly 70% appear once; the ten largest clones hold roughly 3%. General observations from the study: TRBV6-2, TRBV6-3 and other indistinguishable V segments were excluded. Common viral pathogens (according to a later analysis) appeared linked to several of the most significant clusters.

Donors showed nominal health when sampled, although they likely had unrecorded immune exposures. The source of this sequence is a man aged 25-45 years in good health and CMV-seronegative. The chain uses TRBV4-1 and TRBJ2-5; unclear D gene. Sequenced input: PBMCs. The CDR3 loop reads CASSQDLALAQETQYF. For the CDR3, the DNA is TGCGCCAGCAGCCAAGATCTGGCCCTGGCACAAGAGACCCAGTACTTC.